This entry lists 22 T cell receptor beta chains sequenced from one sample in a study of blood T cell repertoires in COVID-19. Only in-frame clones appear in the TCRdb table, and some are missing; sequencing was by immunoSEQ multiplex PCR. The data contain more than 95,000 clones, about 81% of them singletons. What was sequenced was peripheral blood. The receptor set was obtained from a woman between 50 and 59 years old with acute or convalescent COVID-19.

The rearrangement joins TRBV11-3 to TRBJ1-1; 7 bases line up with TRBD1. CDR1 SGHNT and CDR2 YENEEA come from the germline V gene. This CDR3 has 14 residues. V was pared by 2 bases and J by 8 bases, with 8 bases of the junction left unmatched. CDR3 loop: CASSLTGTDQEAFF. DNA of the CDR3: TGTGCCAGCAGCTTAACCGGGACAGACCAAGAAGCTTTCTTT. Full variable domain (rest looked up from reference TRBV11-3 and TRBJ1-1): EAGVVQSPRYKIIEKKQPVAFWCNPISGHNTLYWYLQNLGQGPELLIRYENEEAVDDSQLPKDRFSAERLKGVDSTLKIQPAELGDSAVYLCASSLTGTDQEAFFGQGTRLTVV.

V usage is TRBV18 and J usage is TRBJ2-1, with 11 positions matching TRBD2. CDR1 and CDR2 from the germline V gene are KGHSH and LQKENI. V shed 4 bases and J 6 bases; nucleotides not matched to a gene: 5. CDR3 length equals 15 residues. The CDR3 coding sequence is TGTGCCAGCTCACTCGGACTAGCGGGCATCAATGAGCAGTTCTTC. Translating it yields CASSLGLAGINEQFF.

This sequence joins TRBV28 and TRBJ2-7; weak D call: TRBD1 (7 bases). The CDR3 extends over 15 amino acids. Trimming pared 10 bases from V and 4 bases from J, leaving 23 bases between. Germline CDR1 MDHEN, CDR2 SYDVKM. CDR3 bases: TGTGCCACCCAAAAACCCGGGGCAGGGGGGTACGAGCAGTACTTC. This translates into CATQKPGAGGYEQYF.

V and J are TRBV18 and TRBJ2-1; perhaps TRBD2 as D (5 bases). The CDR3 runs 12 residues. Germline assignment: CDR1 KGHSH and CDR2 LQKENI. The germline V and J ends were trimmed by 4 bases and 7 bases, with 8 bases remaining between them. This chain's CDR3 is CASSLTKNEQFF. The CDR3, as DNA: TGTGCCAGCTCACTGACTAAGAATGAGCAGTTCTTC.

V and J are TRBV2 and TRBJ2-1; TRBD2 matches 9 bases. Looked up from germline, CDR1 is SNHLY and CDR2 is FYNNEI. The trim removed 10 bases at V and 6 bases at J, leaving 10 bases unmatched. The CDR3 runs to 14 residues. The CDR3 DNA is TGTGCCATCACGAGCGGGGGGACTATCAATGAGCAGTTCTTC. Amino acids: CAITSGGTINEQFF.

This clone showed up just a few times. The chain is built from TRBV7-6 and TRBJ2-1, with a possible D match to TRBD1 (5 bases). The V end lost 2 bases, the J end lost 6 bases, and 14 bases lay between the germline ends. Germline lookup yields CDR1 SGHVS and CDR2 FNYEAQ. CDR3 length equals 15 residues. The DNA of the CDR3 is TGTGCCAGCAGCTTAAGCAGGGTCTCGGGCAATGAGCAGTTCTTC. As protein: CASSLSRVSGNEQFF. The full variable domain, with the rest looked up from reference TRBV7-6 and TRBJ2-1, is GAGVSQSPRYKVTKRGQDVALRCDPISGHVSLYWYRQALGQGPEFLTYFNYEAQQDKSGLPNDRFSAERPEGSISTLTIQRTEQRDSAMYRCASSLSRVSGNEQFFGPGTRLTVL.

The chain uses TRBV29-1 and TRBJ2-2; 9 nucleotides line up with TRBD1. Unmatched junction bases numbered 2, after V lost 5 bases and J lost 4 bases. CDR1 is SQVTM and CDR2 is ANQGSEA in the germline V gene. The CDR3 sequence is 13 residues long. The CDR3 nucleotides are TGCAGCGTTAAGGGACAGGGCACCGGGGAGCTGTTTTTT. It yields the protein CSVKGQGTGELFF.

The chain joins TRBV9 to TRBJ1-4; 8 bases are a match to TRBD1. Unmatched junction bases numbered 1, after V lost 0 bases and J lost 6 bases. This CDR3 comprises 14 residues. The germline V gene encodes CDR1 SGDLS and CDR2 YYNGEE. CDR3 nucleotides: TGTGCCAGCAGCGTAGCGACAGGGGATGAAAAACTGTTTTTT. Translation: CASSVATGDEKLFF.

V and J are TRBV2 and TRBJ2-4, with 11 bases fitting TRBD2. Germline values: CDR1 SNHLY, CDR2 FYNNEI. The V segment lost 7 bases and the J segment 8 bases; nucleotides outside the gene matches: 16. This CDR3 comprises 17 residues. Here the CDR3 DNA reads TGTGCCAGCATCCACGGCGTGGTAGCGGGAGGGATGGACATTCAGTACTTC. Residues: CASIHGVVAGGMDIQYF.

The genes are TRBV28 and TRBJ2-3; 9 nucleotides match TRBD1. Unmatched junction bases numbered 13, after V lost 4 bases and J lost 2 bases. The CDR3 is made up of 18 amino acids. Germline V gene data show CDR1 as MDHEN and CDR2 as SYDVKM. The CDR3 here is CASSSAGTGRPNTDTQYF. In DNA, the CDR3 is TGTGCCAGCAGTTCCGCCGGGACAGGGCGGCCCAACACAGATACGCAGTATTTT.

The chain has TRBV28 and TRBJ1-2; D is uncertain. Looked up from germline, CDR1 is MDHEN and CDR2 is SYDVKM. Trimming stripped 3 bases from V and 6 bases from J, with 14 bases between. CDR3 length: 14 residues. The CDR3 protein is CASSLVRERNGYTF. The CDR3 DNA follows: TGTGCCAGCAGTTTGGTGAGGGAACGAAATGGCTACACCTTC.

A single count supports this clone. This chain joins TRBV14 and TRBJ1-1, with D hard to call. Germline-derived CDR1 and CDR2 are SGHDN and FVKESK. CDR3 length: 14 amino acids. Trimming took 6 bases from V and 3 from J, leaving 14 bases between them. The CDR3 region has the DNA TGTGCCAGCAGTCAACAAGCGGGGTACACTGAAGCTTTCTTT. Translated, it gives CASSQQAGYTEAFF.

Only a few counts were recorded for this clone. The J gene is TRBJ2-1, the V gene TRBV19; TRBD1 might be the D (6 bases). The CDR3 runs 16 residues. Trimming removed 0 bases at V and 9 bases at J, with 18 bases between. CDR1 LNHDA and CDR2 SQIVND come from the germline V gene (reference sequence). The CDR3, as DNA: TGTGCCAGTAGTATAGATCAGGGGCTAGTTCGTAGTGAGCAGTTCTTC. Translated, it gives CASSIDQGLVRSEQFF.

This CDR3 reads CASSALPGVQETQYF. The DNA for the CDR3 is TGTGCCAGCAGTGCTCTCCCCGGGGTCCAAGAGACCCAGTACTTC. V gene TRBV27 combines with J gene TRBJ2-5, with a weak D call TRBD2 (5 bases). V was clipped by 5 bases and J by 1 base, with 14 bases between them. Germline CDR1 and CDR2: MNHEY and SMNVEV (reference sequence). The CDR3 extends over 15 amino acids.

In this sample, this clone turned up a few times. The chain employs TRBV18 and TRBJ1-2, with 11 bases aligning to TRBD1. With V trimmed by 4 bases and J by 2 bases, 3 bases remained unmatched. CDR1 and CDR2 from the germline V gene are KGHSH and LQKENI. The CDR3 contains 15 residues. The CDR3 DNA follows: TGTGCCAGCTCACGGGACAGGGGGACCAACTATGGCTACACCTTC. Amino acid sequence: CASSRDRGTNYGYTF.

The chain couples TRBV4-2 to TRBJ2-2, with D possibly matching TRBD2 (6 bases). V lost 4 bases and J 0 bases, leaving 12 bases between the germline ends. CDR3 length equals 16 residues. Per germline, CDR1 LGHNA and CDR2 YNFKEQ. The CDR3 loop reads CASSRPWGANTGELFF. The CDR3 bases are TGTGCCAGCAGCCGGCCTTGGGGGGCGAACACCGGGGAGCTGTTTTTT.

On this clone itself: The same CDR3 can be traced to other DNA sequences in this sample. CDR3 residues: CASSFRGQSTDTQYF. The CDR3 coding sequence is TGCGCCAGCAGTTTCAGGGGGCAAAGCACAGATACGCAGTATTTT. This rearrangement joins TRBV5-1 to TRBJ2-3; 8 bases align to TRBD1. Germline-derived CDR1 and CDR2 are SGHRS and YFSETQ. Unmatched junction bases numbered 5, after V lost 5 bases and J lost 0 bases. The CDR3 loop spans 15 amino acids.

V is TRBV5-1 and J is TRBJ2-5; the match to TRBD2 covers 9 bases. The ends lost 4 bases at V and 2 bases at J; junction bases unmatched: 3. The CDR3 length is 14 residues. Germline V gene sequence: CDR1 SGHRS, CDR2 YFSETQ. CDR3 sequence: CASSPTSGQETQYF. The CDR3 coding sequence is TGCGCCAGCAGCCCCACTAGCGGGCAAGAGACCCAGTACTTC.

This rearrangement joins TRBV28 to TRBJ1-5, with 8 bases lining up with TRBD1. Trimming at V came to 7 bases and at J to 6 bases, leaving 5 bases not matched to a gene. CDR1 MDHEN and CDR2 SYDVKM come from the germline V gene. This CDR3 is built from 13 residues. The DNA of the CDR3 is TGTGCCAGCATGGGGACAGGTGCTCAGCCCCAGCATTTT. Its translation is CASMGTGAQPQHF.

This chain uses TRBV29-1 with TRBJ2-1; 7 positions match TRBD2. V trimming: 6 bases; J trimming: 7 bases; junction bases outside the gene matches: 6. Germline values: CDR1 SQVTM, CDR2 ANQGSEA. The CDR3 spans 12 residues. CDR3 DNA sequence: TGCAGCGTAGAGCGGGACCCTAATGAGCAGTTCTTC. It translates to CSVERDPNEQFF.

In DNA form, the CDR3 reads TGCAGCGGCCTGACAGGGGCAAAAAACATTCAGTACTTC. Its protein product is CSGLTGAKNIQYF. The gene calls are TRBV29-1 and TRBJ2-4; 8 bases are shared with TRBD1. J gave up 4 bases and V 7 bases, and 6 bases lay outside the gene matches. CDR1 is SQVTM and CDR2 is ANQGSEA in the germline V gene. The CDR3 runs 13 residues.

CDR3 region: CSVPGFGNTIYF. The DNA of the CDR3 is TGCAGCGTTCCAGGGTTCGGAAACACCATATATTTT. The J gene is TRBJ1-3, the V gene TRBV29-1; TRBD1 is a possible D gene (5 bases). CDR1 and CDR2 from the germline V gene are SQVTM and ANQGSEA. V lost 5 bases and J lost 4, with 9 bases in between. CDR3 length equals 12 residues.